This paragraph reports one T cell receptor (beta chain). The antigen remains undetermined. These data come from a study of vaccination and CD4 T cells after COVID-19. Study-wide points: Convalescent patients' vaccine-specific clones were spike mono-reactive in 304 of 307 cases.

Trimming pared 0 bases from V and 5 bases from J, leaving 13 bases between. CDR1 and CDR2 (germline): SGHNT, YYREEE (reference sequence). This CDR3 has 15 amino acids. Treatment given: 10-day PBMC culture with coronavirus spike peptide pools or control peptides (ViraFEST assay). Cultured CD4+ T cell DNA was sequenced using the Oncomine TCR Beta short-read assay. TCRdb reprocessed the PCR reads with MiXCR, giving one entry per CDR3 protein. Of about 15,000 distinct CDR3 sequences detected, 48% appear once; the ten largest clones hold 15% to 20%. The sample in question was CD4+ T cells from blood, cultured in vitro, obtained before SARS-CoV-2 vaccination. The chain couples TRBV5-4 to TRBJ2-3, with D possibly being TRBD1 (6 bases). The source of this sequence is a human donor who had recovered from COVID-19. CDR3 protein: CASSLAAGAGDTQYF. The CDR3 DNA reads TGTGCCAGCAGCTTGGCCGCAGGGGCAGGAGATACGCAGTATTTT.